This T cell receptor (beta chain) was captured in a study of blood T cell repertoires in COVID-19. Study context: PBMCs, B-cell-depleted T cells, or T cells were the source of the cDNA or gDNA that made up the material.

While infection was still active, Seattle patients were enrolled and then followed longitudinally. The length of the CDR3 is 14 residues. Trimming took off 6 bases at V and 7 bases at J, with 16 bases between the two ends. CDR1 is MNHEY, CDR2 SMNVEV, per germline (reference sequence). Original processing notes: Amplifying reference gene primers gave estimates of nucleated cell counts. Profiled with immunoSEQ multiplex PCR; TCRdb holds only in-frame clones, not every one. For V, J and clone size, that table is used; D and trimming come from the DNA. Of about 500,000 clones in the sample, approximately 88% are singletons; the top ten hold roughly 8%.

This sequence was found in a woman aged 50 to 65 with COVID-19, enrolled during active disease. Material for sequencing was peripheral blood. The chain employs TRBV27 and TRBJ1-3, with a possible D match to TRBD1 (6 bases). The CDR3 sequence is CASSPRGGFNTIYF. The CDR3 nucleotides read TGTGCCAGCAGCCCGCGGGGGGGCTTTAACACCATATATTTT.